Presented here are 5 T cell receptor beta chains from one specimen sequenced in a study of human T cells and chemical hapten exposure. Time point in this sample: pre-sensitization, week 0. Documented treatment: therapeutic diphenylcyclopropenone sensitization with weekly scalp DPC. MiXCR was run by TCRdb on the RACE reads, yielding one entry per CDR3 protein. The sample carries 300,000 to 450,000 distinct CDR3 sequences, roughly 4.6% recorded once. The starting material was whole blood, obtained in connection with sensitization to the hapten diphenylcyclopropenone (DPC). The origin of the receptors is a woman aged 50 to 65 with alopecia areata. Some clones in this sample may be carry-over from other donors' samples.

This clonotype was observed many times. CDR3 protein: CASSLALAGSHEQFF. The DNA for the CDR3 is TGTGCCAGCAGCTTAGCCCTTGCAGGGTCCCATGAGCAGTTCTTC. The chain recombines TRBV7-9 with TRBJ2-1, with D perhaps TRBD1 (5 bases). The CDR3 consists of 15 residues. Trimming removed 0 bases from V and 8 bases from J, with 14 bases in between. Germline CDR1 SEHNR, CDR2 FQNEAQ (reference sequence).

In its sample, this clonotype was seen a few times. V usage is TRBV7-2 and J usage is TRBJ2-2, with 8 bases that match TRBD2. Germline CDR1 and CDR2: SGHTA and FQGNSA. The V segment lost 1 base and the J segment 5 bases; nucleotides outside the gene matches: 6. The CDR3 runs 16 residues. The CDR3 region has the DNA TGTGCCAGCAGCTTAGGGTTAGCGGGAAGGACCGGGGAGCTGTTTTTT. Translating gives CASSLGLAGRTGELFF.

This clonotype was seen more than once but under ten times. The chain joins TRBV28 to TRBJ1-5, with a weak D call TRBD1 (5 bases). CDR3 length equals 14 residues. Germline lookup yields CDR1 MDHEN and CDR2 SYDVKM. With 5 bases removed from V and 3 bases from J, the gap between germline ends came to 11 bases. CDR3 loop: CASSPTDNNQPQHF. The DNA for the CDR3 is TGTGCCAGCAGTCCAACGGACAACAATCAGCCCCAGCATTTT.

J is TRBJ1-1 and V is TRBV5-1, with D unresolved. The CDR3 consists of 15 residues. V was pared by 4 bases and J by 1 base, with 14 bases between. Germline assignment: CDR1 SGHRS and CDR2 YFSETQ. The CDR3 coding sequence is TGCGCCAGCAGCACAGTAGGTCCAGAGAACACTGAAGCTTTCTTT. It encodes CASSTVGPENTEAFF.

The chain carries TRBV10-3 and TRBJ2-2; 11 bases fit TRBD1. Germline V gives CDR1 ENHRY, CDR2 SYGVKD. The ends lost 0 bases at V and 0 bases at J; junction bases unmatched: 9. The CDR3 has 20 residues. The CDR3 bases are TGTGCCATCAGTGAGTCTCCCGGACAGGGGGCGTTTACGAACACCGGGGAGCTGTTTTTT. Residues: CAISESPGQGAFTNTGELFF.